A selection of T cell receptor beta chains follows, all from one sample in a study of shared clonotypes between healthy human individuals. Sequencing was performed with immunoSEQ multiplex PCR; in TCRdb, only in-frame clones are kept and a portion is missing. The sample carries about 2 million clones, less than 95% recorded once. The sample consisted of naive CD8+ T cells sorted from blood. Every receptor here comes from a man aged 18 to 30 in good health. CDR3s include the opening cysteine and the closing phenylalanine or tryptophan. Each record gives: clone size, V gene, J gene, D gene, CDR3 DNA, CDR3 protein. D genes are given only for firm matches. Clone size, where shown, is once, few, many, or a class for clones that have expanded.

clone_size: NA; v_call: TRBV9; j_call: TRBJ1-1; d_call: TRBD1; cdr3_nt: TGTGCCAGCAGCGCGGGGGGACAGGGACAGGTTAGGGCTTTCTTT; cdr3_aa: CASSAGGQGQVRAFF
clone_size: NA; v_call: TRBV2; j_call: TRBJ1-6; d_call: TRBD1; cdr3_nt: TGTGCCAGTGGGACCGACAGGGAGGATAATTCACCCCTCCACTTT; cdr3_aa: CASGTDREDNSPLHF
clone_size: NA; v_call: TRBV4-1; j_call: TRBJ2-7; d_call: NA; cdr3_nt: TGCGCCAGCAGCCCCCGGTCAAGCTCCTACGAGCAGTACTTC; cdr3_aa: CASSPRSSSYEQYF
clone_size: NA; v_call: TRBV7-6; j_call: TRBJ2-3; d_call: TRBD2; cdr3_nt: TGTGCCAGCAGCTTATTCGCTAGCGGACGCACAGATACGCAGTATTTT; cdr3_aa: CASSLFASGRTDTQYF
clone_size: NA; v_call: TRBV9; j_call: TRBJ2-2; d_call: TRBD2; cdr3_nt: TGTGCCAGCAGCGTTCCCGCTAGCGGGCCGAACACCGGGGAGCTGTTTTTT; cdr3_aa: CASSVPASGPNTGELFF
clone_size: NA; v_call: TRBV27; j_call: TRBJ2-7; d_call: NA; cdr3_nt: TGTGCCAGCAGTTTTACGGGTGGAAGAGACGAGCAGTACTTC; cdr3_aa: CASSFTGGRDEQYF
clone_size: NA; v_call: TRBV6-5; j_call: TRBJ2-3; d_call: TRBD2; cdr3_nt: TGTGCCAGCAGCCCACTAGCGGGATCCCCAGATACGCAGTATTTT; cdr3_aa: CASSPLAGSPDTQYF
clone_size: NA; v_call: TRBV6-1; j_call: TRBJ1-1; d_call: NA; cdr3_nt: TGTGCCAGCAGTCCATTCGGTGGTACTGAAGCTTTCTTT; cdr3_aa: CASSPFGGTEAFF
clone_size: NA; v_call: TRBV28; j_call: TRBJ1-1; d_call: NA; cdr3_nt: TGTGCCAGCAGTTTAAAAGGGCTCACTGAAGCTTTCTTT; cdr3_aa: CASSLKGLTEAFF
clone_size: NA; v_call: TRBV21-1; j_call: TRBJ2-7; d_call: NA; cdr3_nt: TGTGCCAGCAGGATCGGACGGAGCTCCTACGAGCAGTACTTC; cdr3_aa: CASRIGRSSYEQYF
clone_size: once; v_call: TRBV7-2; j_call: TRBJ1-6; d_call: NA; cdr3_nt: TGTGCCAGCAGGGCTACCGTGAGGTCCTATAATTCACCCCTCCACTTT; cdr3_aa: CASRATVRSYNSPLHF
clone_size: NA; v_call: TRBV4-1; j_call: TRBJ2-7; d_call: TRBD2; cdr3_nt: TGCGCCAGCAGCCAAAGCGGGAGACCGACCTACGAGCAGTACTTC; cdr3_aa: CASSQSGRPTYEQYF
clone_size: NA; v_call: TRBV28; j_call: TRBJ1-1; d_call: NA; cdr3_nt: TGTGCCAGCAGTTTCTTCCGAGGGGGGATAATGAAGGAAGCTTTCTTT; cdr3_aa: CASSFFRGGIMKEAFF
clone_size: NA; v_call: TRBV4-1; j_call: TRBJ2-1; d_call: NA; cdr3_nt: TGCGCCAGCAGCCCGAACCTAGCCTTAGAGCAGTTCTTC; cdr3_aa: CASSPNLALEQFF
clone_size: NA; v_call: TRBV4-1; j_call: TRBJ2-7; d_call: NA; cdr3_nt: TGCGCCAGCAGCCCCGGCAGACCCGACTACGAGCAGTACTTC; cdr3_aa: CASSPGRPDYEQYF
clone_size: NA; v_call: TRBV28; j_call: TRBJ1-1; d_call: NA; cdr3_nt: TGTGCCAGCAGTTATGAGGGCGGACACGACGAAGCTTTCTTT; cdr3_aa: CASSYEGGHDEAFF
clone_size: NA; v_call: TRBV27; j_call: TRBJ1-1; d_call: TRBD1; cdr3_nt: TGTGCCAGCAGCCTAATCAGGGGGCGCATCACTGAAGCTTTCTTT; cdr3_aa: CASSLIRGRITEAFF
clone_size: NA; v_call: TRBV27; j_call: TRBJ1-2; d_call: NA; cdr3_nt: TGTGCCAGCAGTTTTTCCGGGGGGCAGGGCTACACCTTC; cdr3_aa: CASSFSGGQGYTF
clone_size: NA; v_call: TRBV7-8; j_call: TRBJ2-7; d_call: TRBD2; cdr3_nt: TGTGCCAGCAGCTTAGAAGCGGGAGCGCCTCAGTACGAGCAGTACTTC; cdr3_aa: CASSLEAGAPQYEQYF
clone_size: NA; v_call: TRBV10-3; j_call: TRBJ1-2; d_call: TRBD1; cdr3_nt: TGTGCCATCAGTGAGCCGGGACAGGGGGCGGGAGGCTACACCTTC; cdr3_aa: CAISEPGQGAGGYTF
clone_size: NA; v_call: TRBV9; j_call: TRBJ1-2; d_call: NA; cdr3_nt: TGTGCCAGCAGCCCACAGGGTCTTTCCTATGGCTACACCTTC; cdr3_aa: CASSPQGLSYGYTF
clone_size: NA; v_call: TRBV29-1; j_call: TRBJ2-7; d_call: NA; cdr3_nt: TGCAGCGTTTATGGAGTCTATTCCTACGAGCAGTACTTC; cdr3_aa: CSVYGVYSYEQYF
clone_size: NA; v_call: TRBV19; j_call: TRBJ2-7; d_call: NA; cdr3_nt: TGTGCCAGTAGCTCGGGACGGATCTACGAGCAGTACTTC; cdr3_aa: CASSSGRIYEQYF
clone_size: NA; v_call: TRBV7-9; j_call: TRBJ2-3; d_call: TRBD2; cdr3_nt: TGTGCCAGCAGCTTACCCCCGGGCAGCGGGAGGAACACAGATACGCAGTATTTT; cdr3_aa: CASSLPPGSGRNTDTQYF
clone_size: NA; v_call: TRBV19; j_call: TRBJ2-7; d_call: NA; cdr3_nt: TGTGCCAGTAGTATCGCCGGGGACGCCCAGTACGAGCAGTACTTC; cdr3_aa: CASSIAGDAQYEQYF
clone_size: NA; v_call: TRBV9; j_call: TRBJ2-5; d_call: NA; cdr3_nt: TGTGCCAGCAGGCCTCCTAATGAGGAGACCCAGTACTTC; cdr3_aa: CASRPPNEETQYF
clone_size: NA; v_call: TRBV4-3; j_call: TRBJ2-7; d_call: NA; cdr3_nt: TGCGCCAGCAGCCAAGATCCCGACGTCACCTACGAGCAGTACTTC; cdr3_aa: CASSQDPDVTYEQYF
clone_size: NA; v_call: TRBV9; j_call: TRBJ2-5; d_call: NA; cdr3_nt: TGTGCCAGCAGAAATAGCGAAGGGCTCCTTATCCGCCAAGAGACCCAGTACTTC; cdr3_aa: CASRNSEGLLIRQETQYF
clone_size: NA; v_call: TRBV5-5; j_call: TRBJ2-7; d_call: NA; cdr3_nt: TGTGCCAGCAGCCGACGAGAATTGGCGGGGAGCTCCTACGAGCAGTACTTC; cdr3_aa: CASSRRELAGSSYEQYF
clone_size: NA; v_call: TRBV18; j_call: TRBJ2-7; d_call: NA; cdr3_nt: TGTGCCAGCTCACCCCAGGGGGGAACCTACGAGCAGTACTTC; cdr3_aa: CASSPQGGTYEQYF
clone_size: NA; v_call: TRBV12-5; j_call: TRBJ2-1; d_call: TRBD2; cdr3_nt: TGTGCTAGTGGTTTGTCTCGCGGGAGTCTTTACAATGAGCAGTTCTTC; cdr3_aa: CASGLSRGSLYNEQFF
clone_size: NA; v_call: TRBV7-6; j_call: TRBJ2-7; d_call: NA; cdr3_nt: TGTGCCAGCAGCGCCTCAGGGAAGGGCTACGAGCAGTACTTC; cdr3_aa: CASSASGKGYEQYF
clone_size: NA; v_call: TRBV5-6; j_call: TRBJ2-3; d_call: TRBD2; cdr3_nt: TGTGCCAGCAGCTTGGGTGGGGGACTAGCGGCACAAGATACGCAGTATTTT; cdr3_aa: CASSLGGGLAAQDTQYF
clone_size: NA; v_call: TRBV7-2; j_call: TRBJ2-1; d_call: NA; cdr3_nt: TGTGCCAGCGTAGGATCAGGACAGCCTTACAATGAGCAGTTCTTC; cdr3_aa: CASVGSGQPYNEQFF
clone_size: once; v_call: TRBV7-6; j_call: TRBJ2-2; d_call: TRBD1; cdr3_nt: TGTGCCAGCAGCAGGACAGGGGGTAGCACCGGGGAGCTGTTTTTT; cdr3_aa: CASSRTGGSTGELFF
clone_size: NA; v_call: TRBV29-1; j_call: TRBJ2-3; d_call: NA; cdr3_nt: TGCAGCGTTGTTGCAGATACGCAGTATTTT; cdr3_aa: CSVVADTQYF
clone_size: NA; v_call: TRBV30; j_call: TRBJ1-2; d_call: TRBD1; cdr3_nt: TGTGCCTGGAGTGTACCGCGACAGGGAAACTATGGCTACACCTTC; cdr3_aa: CAWSVPRQGNYGYTF
clone_size: NA; v_call: TRBV12-2; j_call: TRBJ1-3; d_call: NA; cdr3_nt: TGTGCAAGTCGCCCAATACAGGGGAGCCCTCCTGGAAACACCATATATTTT; cdr3_aa: CASRPIQGSPPGNTIYF
clone_size: NA; v_call: TRBV19; j_call: TRBJ1-4; d_call: NA; cdr3_nt: TGTGCCAGTTCCCAGGGAGTGACTAATGAAAAACTGTTTTTT; cdr3_aa: CASSQGVTNEKLFF
clone_size: NA; v_call: TRBV2; j_call: TRBJ1-5; d_call: NA; cdr3_nt: TGTGCCAGCAGTGAGGCGGCCAGCAATCAGCCCCAGCATTTT; cdr3_aa: CASSEAASNQPQHF